This passage covers 15 T cell receptor beta chains from one sample sequenced in a study of shared clonotypes between healthy human individuals (dated by TCRdb to 2020 to 2022). The library was generated by the immunoSEQ multiplex PCR assay. The table was pulled from immuneACCESS by TCRdb, which kept in-frame rearrangements only. Such tables lose some clones; where checked, under half of the loss comes from unresolved V genes, and the rest has no known cause. For this sample there are roughly 2.6 million clones; around 94% appear just once. 0.13% to 0.15% of the sample lies in the top ten. The sequencing sample was made of naive CD4+ T cells sorted from blood. In the paper's terms, the cell subset or site label means: CD45RA+ positively selected. All receptors derive from a man in his late teens or twenties in good health.

In the case of this clone: Other nucleotide sequences from this sample produce the same CDR3. The chain links TRBV7-2 to TRBJ2-5; no reliable D call. With 3 bases removed from V and 5 bases from J, the gap between germline ends came to 10 bases. The length of the CDR3 is 13 residues. CDR1 is SGHTA and CDR2 is FQGNSA in the germline V gene. The chain's CDR3 is CASSLERRETQYF. The CDR3 DNA sequence: TGTGCCAGCAGCTTGGAGCGACGGGAGACCCAGTACTTC. Full variable domain (outside the CDR3, taken from reference TRBV7-2 and TRBJ2-5): GAGVSQSPSNKVTEKGKDVELRCDPISGHTALYWYRQSLGQGLEFLIYFQGNSAPDKSGLPSDRFSAERTGGSVSTLTIQRTQQEDSAVYLCASSLERRETQYFGPGTRLLVL.

V is TRBV9 and J is TRBJ2-5; D gene unclear. The CDR3 consists of 16 residues. Germline V gene sequence: CDR1 SGDLS, CDR2 YYNGEE. V lost 0 bases to trimming and J lost 5 bases, with 17 bases between them. The CDR3 loop reads CASSVGGSPRRETQYF. CDR3 in DNA: TGTGCCAGCAGCGTAGGGGGATCCCCCCGGCGGGAGACCCAGTACTTC.

CDR3 in amino acids: CASSEPGPFNEKLFF. The CDR3 DNA reads as TGTGCCAGCAGTGAACCGGGACCGTTTAATGAAAAACTGTTTTTT. V usage is TRBV6-1 and J usage is TRBJ1-4; perhaps TRBD1 as D (5 bases). The germline V gene has CDR1 MNHNS and CDR2 SASEGT. This CDR3 has 15 amino acids. The V end lost 2 bases, the J end lost 4 bases, and 11 bases lay between the germline ends.

The sample holds one count of this clone. The CDR3 loop is CASSPDRAQETQYF. The DNA for the CDR3 is TGTGCCAGCAGTCCGGACAGGGCCCAAGAGACCCAGTACTTC. The chain recombines TRBV2 with TRBJ2-5; 8 positions match TRBD1. This CDR3 has 14 residues. V was pared by 5 bases and J by 1 base, with 3 bases of the junction left unmatched. CDR1 is SNHLY, CDR2 FYNNEI, per germline.

V usage is TRBV18 and J usage is TRBJ1-4, with a weak D call TRBD1 (5 bases). CDR1 and CDR2 (germline): KGHSH, LQKENI. The CDR3 is 17 residues long. Trimming shortened V by 3 bases and J by 2 bases, and 16 bases separated the two germline ends. CDR3 sequence reads: CASSPPELRGTNEKLFF. CDR3 sequence (DNA): TGTGCCAGCTCACCCCCCGAGTTAAGGGGTACTAATGAAAAACTGTTTTTT.

The V and J genes are TRBV2 and TRBJ2-1; 8 nucleotides align to TRBD2. CDR3 size: 15 residues. Germline lookup yields CDR1 SNHLY and CDR2 FYNNEI. Trimming took 8 bases from V and 1 from J; bases not matched to a gene: 7. CDR3: CASGIIAGSYNEQFF. The CDR3 region has the DNA TGTGCCAGCGGGATAATAGCGGGATCCTACAATGAGCAGTTCTTC.

The chain uses TRBV5-6 and TRBJ1-1; weak D call: TRBD1 (5 bases). This CDR3 is 12 amino acids long. The V gene's germline CDR1 is SGHDT and CDR2 YYEEEE. The V end was cut by 7 bases, the J end by 4 bases, with 11 bases between. The CDR3 sequence: CASRERGTEAFF. CDR3 sequence (DNA): TGTGCCAGCCGGGAAAGGGGCACTGAAGCTTTCTTT.

The chain joins TRBV21-1 to TRBJ1-5. TRBV21-1 is an annotated pseudogene. CDR3 length: 15 amino acids. CDR3 sequence (DNA): TGTGCCAGCAGCAAAGAAGGGTCCTACAATCAGCCCCAGCATTTT. Translating it yields CASSKEGSYNQPQHF.

The rearrangement links TRBV28 to TRBJ2-1, with D perhaps matching TRBD2 (5 bases). The CDR3 has 14 amino acids. The germline gives CDR1 MDHEN, CDR2 SYDVKM. Trimming removed 5 bases at V and 10 bases at J, with 18 bases between. The CDR3 sequence: CASSPGSIQWEQFF. The DNA of the CDR3 is TGTGCCAGCAGTCCGGGATCCATCCAATGGGAGCAGTTCTTC.

This chain uses TRBV12-5 with TRBJ1-1; D is unresolved. The CDR3 is made up of 15 amino acids. Trimming took off 4 bases at V and 2 bases at J, with 14 bases between the two ends. Germline lookup yields CDR1 LGHNT and CDR2 FRNRAP. CDR3 in amino acids: CASGSKTWLNTEAFF. CDR3 nucleotides: TGTGCTAGTGGTTCCAAGACCTGGTTAAACACTGAAGCTTTCTTT.

This chain joins TRBV19 and TRBJ1-1, with 7 nucleotides matching TRBD1. J was trimmed by 5 bases and V by 10 bases; bases with no gene match: 10. The germline gives CDR1 LNHDA, CDR2 SQIVND (reference sequence). The CDR3 loop spans 13 amino acids. The CDR3 region has the DNA TGTGCCACGACAAACAGGGGCGGGACTGAAGCTTTCTTT. This sequence encodes CATTNRGGTEAFF. The whole variable domain, filled in from reference TRBV19 and TRBJ1-1, reads DGGITQSPKYLFRKEGQNVTLSCEQNLNHDAMYWYRQDPGQGLRLIYYSQIVNDFQKGDIAEGYSVSREKKESFPLTVTSAQKNPTAFYLCATTNRGGTEAFFGQGTRLTVV.

Worth noting for this clone: Different DNA sequences within this sample yield the same CDR3. The rearrangement links TRBV11-2 to TRBJ2-3, with D perhaps matching TRBD2 (6 bases). CDR3 size: 14 residues. Germline V gene data show CDR1 as SGHAT and CDR2 as FQNNGV. V dropped 0 bases and J dropped 2 bases, with 6 bases sitting between them. CDR3 in amino acids: CASSLEGLTDTQYF. Written as DNA, the CDR3 is TGTGCCAGCAGCTTAGAGGGACTCACAGATACGCAGTATTTT.

The chain combines TRBV9 with TRBJ2-2; 9 bases map to TRBD1. Germline V gene data show CDR1 as SGDLS and CDR2 as YYNGEE. The CDR3 runs 15 residues. J gave up 3 bases and V 4 bases, and 4 bases lay outside the gene matches. The CDR3 is CASSYGQGHTGELFF. Written as DNA, the CDR3 is TGTGCCAGCAGCTACGGACAGGGGCACACCGGGGAGCTGTTTTTT.

The rearrangement links TRBV5-4 to TRBJ2-2, with TRBD2 matching over 14 bases. After removal of 4 bases from V and 4 bases from J, the junction contained 6 bases not matched to a gene. Germline V lookup: CDR1 SGHNT, CDR2 YYREEE (reference sequence). This CDR3 has 17 amino acids. In DNA, the CDR3 is TGTGCCAGCAGCGGGGGGACTAGCGGGGGCCTCACCGGGGAGCTGTTTTTT. Amino acids: CASSGGTSGGLTGELFF. Drawing the rest from reference TRBV5-4 and TRBJ2-2, the complete variable domain is ETGVTQSPTHLIKTRGQQVTLRCSSQSGHNTVSWYQQALGQGPQFIFQYYREEENGRGNFPPRFSGLQFPNYSSELNVNALELDDSALYLCASSGGTSGGLTGELFFGEGSRLTVL.

The rearrangement joins TRBV5-1 to TRBJ1-6; TRBD1 is a possible D gene (6 bases). Per the germline V gene, CDR1 is SGHRS and CDR2 is YFSETQ. Trimming pared 2 bases from V and 3 bases from J, leaving 12 bases between. CDR3 length equals 16 residues. The CDR3, as DNA: TGCGCCAGCAGCTTAGAAGGACAGAACTATAATTCACCCCTCCACTTT. Translating gives CASSLEGQNYNSPLHF.